The rows below give T cell receptor beta chains drawn from one sample of a study of T cells expressing NK-cell markers. For each CDR3 protein, TCRdb gives one entry from its re-call of the 5' RACE reads, without DNA. The sample data list a few hundred thousand distinct CDR3 sequences. The sample was blood T cells: a sorted CD56 or NKG2C T cell subset, CD4+ or CD8+ T cells, or bulk PBMC T cells (not recorded which). The receptors here all came from a man aged 18 to 70 in good health. Both conserved end residues are part of each CDR3.

>TRBV18|TRBJ2-6
CASSDYPGSGANVLTF
>TRBV5-4|TRBJ2-5
CASSQYSGGVETQYF
>TRBV7-7|TRBJ2-7
CASSPSGAPGEQYF
>TRBV20-1|TRBJ2-1
CSARGGLSNEQFF
>TRBV12-3/TRBV12-4|TRBJ1-2
CFLFRQGDGYTF
>TRBV7-8|TRBJ2-7
CASSLRRDSYEQYF
>TRBV5-5|TRBJ2-4
CASSPGGGRVDIQYF
>TRBV5-4|TRBJ2-7
CASSRKQGEEQYF
>TRBV20-1|TRBJ2-7
CSARARQGAYEQYF
>TRBV20-1|TRBJ2-7
CSADRGALYYEQYF
>TRBV6-5|TRBJ1-6
CASSYGPDGFNSPLHF
>TRBV28|TRBJ2-7
CASSLKLDILLYEQYF
>TRBV11-2|TRBJ2-7
CASSSTGVRYF
>TRBV9|TRBJ2-1
CASSVVAGEKQFF
>TRBV9|TRBJ2-1
CASSKTSGGYYNEQFF
>TRBV24-1|TRBJ2-2
CARRGGGTPGSCFF
>TRBV3-1|TRBJ2-1
CASSRSGIRDYNEQFF
>TRBV4-1|TRBJ2-3
CASSQDPDELTQYF
>TRBV6-2/TRBV6-3|TRBJ2-6
CASSYSPQTRDRGGSGANVLTF
>TRBV28|TRBJ1-1
CASSFTGSRTEAFF
>TRBV20-1|TRBJ2-7
CSARSLVSGTYEQYF
>TRBV10-2|TRBJ2-1
CASSEKGLAFYNEQFF
>TRBV19|TRBJ1-6
CASMTGGAGRNRLHF
>TRBV28|TRBJ1-5
CASSRGQGYQPQHF
>TRBV24-1|TRBJ2-5
CATSPTGKETQYF
>TRBV15|TRBJ2-7
CATSTDRTASYEQYF
>TRBV30|TRBJ1-5
CAWSPSDQPQHF
>TRBV25-1|TRBJ1-6
CASSEAMNNSPLHF
>TRBV6-5|TRBJ2-3
CASSYRRRSTDTQYF
>TRBV11-1|TRBJ2-2
CASTLTGASNTGELFF
>TRBV5-1|TRBJ1-1
CASSSSYTGMNTEAFF
>TRBV12-3/TRBV12-4|TRBJ2-1
CASSPYFLAGGNEQFF
>TRBV28|TRBJ1-1
CASSLMFQGVAEAFF
>TRBV15|TRBJ2-3
CATSRDRQGLDTDTQYF
>TRBV7-3|TRBJ2-5
CASSPLSQGTQYF
>TRBV6-4|TRBJ2-1
CASSSGGSGKNEQFF
>TRBV28|TRBJ2-5
CASSFLKRGQETQYF
>TRBV28|TRBJ2-7
CASRQRTGGVYEQYF
>TRBV18|TRBJ2-7
CASSPPIGFSPYEQYF
>TRBV5-1|TRBJ2-7
CASSLEGRAGYEQYF
>TRBV10-3|TRBJ2-7
CAIRGPGTGVEQYF
>TRBV9|TRBJ1-1
CASSGSGAGTEAFF
>TRBV9|TRBJ1-1
CASSVVQAVLNTEAFF
>TRBV5-6|TRBJ1-2
CASSQGQLMSYGYTF